This entry concerns a single TCR beta chain. Antigen: not known. The data stem from a study of chemoradiotherapy in HPV16-positive cancers. Study information: A couple of HPV16-positive patients' cells yielded candidate HPV-specific clones and common motifs. Findings and limits, study-wide: During treatment, candidate HPV-specific clones and E7-related motifs expanded in tumor. Better recurrence-free survival went with HPV-responsive T-cell expansion in HPV16-positive patients. The functional HPV-specific definition rests on just two HPV16-positive patients.

Libraries were prepared by immunoSEQ multiplex PCR; TCRdb keeps only in-frame clonotypes and omits some of them. The sample holds 9,500 to 15,000 clones, 85% to 90% seen once. The germline gives CDR1 SGHTA, CDR2 FQGTGA. V lost 6 bases and J lost 4; bases outside the gene matches: 11. The CDR3 runs to 15 residues. This chain connects TRBV7-3 to TRBJ1-2; 7 nucleotides match TRBD1. The sequence derives from a human donor with HPV-associated anogenital cancer. The material was blood, obtained from a patient who underwent chemoradiotherapy. The CDR3 region has the DNA TGTGCCAGCAGTCCCATGTCCGGGACAGCCTATGGCTACACCTTC. Protein product: CASSPMSGTAYGYTF.